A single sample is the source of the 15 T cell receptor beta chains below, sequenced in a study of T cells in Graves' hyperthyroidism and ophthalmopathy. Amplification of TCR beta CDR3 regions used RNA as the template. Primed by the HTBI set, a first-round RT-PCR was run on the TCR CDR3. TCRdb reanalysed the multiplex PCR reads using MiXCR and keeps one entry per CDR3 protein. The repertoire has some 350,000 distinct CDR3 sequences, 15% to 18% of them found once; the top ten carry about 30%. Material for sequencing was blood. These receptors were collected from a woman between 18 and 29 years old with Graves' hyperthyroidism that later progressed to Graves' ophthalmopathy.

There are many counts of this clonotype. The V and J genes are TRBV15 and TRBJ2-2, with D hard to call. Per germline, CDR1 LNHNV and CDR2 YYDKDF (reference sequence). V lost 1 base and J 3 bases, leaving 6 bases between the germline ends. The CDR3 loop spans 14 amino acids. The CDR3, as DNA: TGTGCCACCAGCAGAGGCACCGACACCGGGGAGCTGTTTTTT. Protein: CATSRGTDTGELFF.

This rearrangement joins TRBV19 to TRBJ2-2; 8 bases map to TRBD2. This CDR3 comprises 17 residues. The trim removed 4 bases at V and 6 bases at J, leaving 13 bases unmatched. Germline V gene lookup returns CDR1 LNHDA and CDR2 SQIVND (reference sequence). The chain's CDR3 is CASSTLAEEWGAGELFF. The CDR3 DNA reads TGTGCCAGTAGTACACTAGCGGAGGAGTGGGGGGCCGGGGAGCTGTTTTTT.

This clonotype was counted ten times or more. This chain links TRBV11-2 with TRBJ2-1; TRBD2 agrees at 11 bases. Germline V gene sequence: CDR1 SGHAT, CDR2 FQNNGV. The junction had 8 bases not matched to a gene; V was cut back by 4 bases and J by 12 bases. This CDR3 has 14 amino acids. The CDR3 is CASSSTTSGIGQFF. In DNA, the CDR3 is TGTGCCAGCAGCTCAACGACTAGCGGGATCGGGCAGTTCTTC.

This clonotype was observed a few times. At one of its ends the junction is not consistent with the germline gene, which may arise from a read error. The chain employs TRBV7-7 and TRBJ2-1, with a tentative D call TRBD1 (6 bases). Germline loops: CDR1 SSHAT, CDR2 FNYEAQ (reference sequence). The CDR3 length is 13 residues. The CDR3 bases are TGTGCTAGCAGCTCGGACAGCTACGGTGAGCAGTTCTTC. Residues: CASSSDSYGEQFF.

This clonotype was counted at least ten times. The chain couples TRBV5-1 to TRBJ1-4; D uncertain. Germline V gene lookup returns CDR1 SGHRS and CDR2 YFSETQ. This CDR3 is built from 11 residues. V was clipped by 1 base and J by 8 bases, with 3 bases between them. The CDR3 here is CASSLWEKLFF. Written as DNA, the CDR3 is TGCGCCAGCAGCTTGTGGGAAAAACTGTTTTTT.

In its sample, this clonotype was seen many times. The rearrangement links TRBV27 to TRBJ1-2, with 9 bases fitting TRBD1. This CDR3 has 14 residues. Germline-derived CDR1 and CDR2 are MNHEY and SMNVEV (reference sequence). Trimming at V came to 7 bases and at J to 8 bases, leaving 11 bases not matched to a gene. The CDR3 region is CASKWTGEFWGYTF. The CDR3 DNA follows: TGTGCCAGCAAGTGGACAGGGGAATTTTGGGGCTACACCTTC.

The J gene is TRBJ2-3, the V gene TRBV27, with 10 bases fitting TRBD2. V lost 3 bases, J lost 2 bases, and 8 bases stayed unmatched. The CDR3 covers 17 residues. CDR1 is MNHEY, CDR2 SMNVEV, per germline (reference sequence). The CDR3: CASSLSSGGFTTDTQYF. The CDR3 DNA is TGTGCCAGCAGTTTGTCTAGCGGGGGATTTACCACAGATACGCAGTATTTT.

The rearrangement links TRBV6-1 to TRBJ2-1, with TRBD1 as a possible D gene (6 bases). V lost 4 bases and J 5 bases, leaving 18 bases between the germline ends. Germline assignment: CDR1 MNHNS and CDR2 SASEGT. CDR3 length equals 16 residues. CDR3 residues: CASSAPQGTKNNEQFF. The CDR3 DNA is TGTGCCAGCAGTGCCCCACAGGGAACAAAAAACAATGAGCAGTTCTTC.

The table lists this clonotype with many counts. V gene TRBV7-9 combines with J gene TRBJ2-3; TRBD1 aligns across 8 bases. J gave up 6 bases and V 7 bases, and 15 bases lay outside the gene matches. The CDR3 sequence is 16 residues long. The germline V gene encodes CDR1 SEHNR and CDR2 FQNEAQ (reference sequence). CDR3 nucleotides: TGTGCCAGCATCCCACCACTTCCAGGGGGCATGGATACGCAGTATTTT. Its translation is CASIPPLPGGMDTQYF.

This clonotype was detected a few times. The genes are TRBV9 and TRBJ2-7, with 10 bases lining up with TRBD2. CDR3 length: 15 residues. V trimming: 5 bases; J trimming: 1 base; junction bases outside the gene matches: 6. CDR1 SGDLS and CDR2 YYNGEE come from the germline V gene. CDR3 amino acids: CASSPSGSISYEQYF. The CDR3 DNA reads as TGTGCCAGCAGTCCTAGCGGGAGTATTTCCTACGAGCAGTACTTC.

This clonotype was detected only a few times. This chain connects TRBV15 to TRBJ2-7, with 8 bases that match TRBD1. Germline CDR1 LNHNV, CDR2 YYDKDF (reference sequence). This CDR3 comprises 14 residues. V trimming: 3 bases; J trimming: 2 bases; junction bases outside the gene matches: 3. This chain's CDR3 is CATSRGRGPYEQYF. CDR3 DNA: TGTGCCACCAGCAGGGGCAGGGGGCCCTACGAGCAGTACTTC.

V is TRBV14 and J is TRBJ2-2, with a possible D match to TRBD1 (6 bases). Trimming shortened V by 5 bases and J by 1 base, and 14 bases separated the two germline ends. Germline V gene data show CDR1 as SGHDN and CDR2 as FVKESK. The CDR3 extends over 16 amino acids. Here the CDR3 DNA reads TGTGCCAGCAGCGCGACCGGGACATTGAACACCGGGGAGCTGTTTTTT. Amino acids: CASSATGTLNTGELFF.

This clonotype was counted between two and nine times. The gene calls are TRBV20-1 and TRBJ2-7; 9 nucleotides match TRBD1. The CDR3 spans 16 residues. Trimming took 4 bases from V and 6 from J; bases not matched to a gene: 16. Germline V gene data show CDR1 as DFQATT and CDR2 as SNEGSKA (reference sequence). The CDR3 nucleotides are TGCAGTGCTATAATCCTGGCCGGGACAGGGTTTGGCGAGCAGTACTTC. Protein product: CSAIILAGTGFGEQYF.

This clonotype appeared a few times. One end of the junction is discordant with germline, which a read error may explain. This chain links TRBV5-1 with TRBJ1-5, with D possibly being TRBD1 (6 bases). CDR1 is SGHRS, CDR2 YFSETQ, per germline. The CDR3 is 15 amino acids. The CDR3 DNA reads TGCGCCAGCAGCTTAGGGGGTATGTTAAATCAGCCCCCGCATTTT. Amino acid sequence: CASSLGGMLNQPPHF.

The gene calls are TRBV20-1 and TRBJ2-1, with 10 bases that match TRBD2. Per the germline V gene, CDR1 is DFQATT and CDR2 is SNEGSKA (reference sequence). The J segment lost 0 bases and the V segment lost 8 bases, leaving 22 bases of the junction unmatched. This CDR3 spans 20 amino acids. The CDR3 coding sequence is TGCAGTCAATCAAATTATGGAGGGACTAGCGTACGAAGCTCCTACAATGAGCAGTTCTTC. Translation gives CSQSNYGGTSVRSSYNEQFF.